This entry concerns a single T cell receptor beta chain. In the original processing: Quantification of nucleated cells was approximated via reference gene primer amplification. This table comes from immunoSEQ multiplex PCR, and its TCRdb copy is limited to in-frame clones, with some not included. V, J and clone size are those of that table, while D and trimming were read from the DNA. The table records a few hundred thousand clones, about 88% of them present only once. During active infection, Seattle patients enrolled and were then monitored through disease. The data are from a study of blood T cell repertoires in COVID-19. Study in general: Researchers got acute and convalescent COVID-19 samples from the United States, Italy and Spain. PBMCs, B-cell-depleted T cells, or T cells were the source of the cDNA or gDNA that made up the material.

Germline V lookup: CDR1 SGDLS, CDR2 YYNGEE. With 0 bases clipped from V and 8 bases from J, the junction kept 10 bases outside the gene matches. The CDR3 length is 15 residues. This clonotype was sampled from a man aged 50-59 years with COVID-19, enrolled during active disease. The chain links TRBV9 to TRBJ1-2; TRBD1 matches at 7 bases. Sequenced sample: peripheral blood. The DNA for the CDR3 is TGTGCCAGCAGCGTAGGTAGGGGGCGAGGAGAAGGCTACACCTTC. Encoded protein: CASSVGRGRGEGYTF.